This TCR beta chain stems from a study of T cells after yellow fever vaccination (dated by TCRdb to about 2019). About the full investigation: The SMART-Seq v4 Ultra Low Input RNA kit was used to prepare libraries from fractions with low cell numbers. To follow T-cell clones before and after primary and booster YFV17D yellow fever vaccination, bulk TCR alpha and beta repertoires were sequenced over time. The cohort comprised two healthy male donors, one aged 18 to 29 and one aged 30 to 39 years. Blood samples were taken at several timepoints before and after primary and secondary immunization, and bulk PBMC replicates and cell subsets were isolated.

What the study reported, not specific to this receptor: Because abundant contaminating clonotypes from the bulk population could be contained in FACS-sorted repertoires, computational filtering was required. Because only two donors were included in the study, the extent to which the findings can be generalized is limited. The secondary T-cell response was weaker than the primary response but faster, peaking on day 5 instead of day 15. After the booster, most clones that had expanded after primary vaccination were detected again (around 96% of CD4 and around 88% of CD8), suggesting broad maintenance of memory. A small fraction of clonotypes appeared in both the CD4 and CD8 compartments, likely as a result of convergent recombination.

TCR cDNA was synthesized by 5'RACE template switching, through which a universal primer site and unique molecular identifiers were introduced. cDNA synthesis was primed from both the TCR alpha and TCR beta constant segments. Library amplification used two PCR steps, and the second PCR step added sample barcodes and sequencing adapters. Libraries were sequenced on Illumina HiSeq 2500 (2x100 bp) or NovaSeq (2x150 bp). In the authors' own workflow: Demultiplexing of reads and collapsing into UMI consensus sequences were performed with MIGEC, and V(D)J alignment was carried out with MiXCR. Vaccine-responding clonotypes were defined with edgeR using replicate PBMC samples, requiring FDR below 0.01 and a log2 fold change above 5 up to day 15. Bulk clonotypes were assigned CD4 or CD8 identity according to which sequenced CD4 or CD8 repertoire held them at higher abundance. The public reads were reprocessed in TCRdb via fastp at Q25 and MiXCR, keeping in-frame beta chains. Every distinct CDR3 protein forms one entry, paired with its most common genes and DNA. The V and J calls here are based on TCRdb, not the publication. For this sample the table gives 300,000 to 400,000 distinct CDR3 sequences, of which 7% to 9% were detected only once. Together, the top ten hold approximately 16% of the sample.

The CDR3 contains 14 residues, cysteine and phenylalanine counted. CDR3 DNA is the only sequence kept; it has 42 bases, read in frame from the first base. CDR1 SGHAT and CDR2 FQNNGV are derived from the germline V gene. At the junction V is shortened by 5 bases and J by 2 bases, with 10 bases in between. This clonotype was counted between two and nine times. Its antigen is currently not known. Nothing much larger sits one base from this clone, and base qualities are not available. Reading the label with the study, this specimen's treatment or condition is: live attenuated yellow fever vaccine strain. At every blood-draw timepoint, two biological replicates of bulk PBMCs were collected. PBMCs were isolated from peripheral blood using a standard Ficoll-Paque protocol. TriZol was used to extract RNA from bulk PBMCs, from CD4 and CD8 fractions, and from dextramer-positive and dextramer-negative fractions.

This specimen was PBMCs, taken about 41 days after the first yellow fever vaccination. This receptor chain uses TRBV11-2 and TRBJ1-5, with the D gene uncertain. The source of this sequence is a man between 18 and 29 years old who received the YFV17D yellow fever vaccine. The CDR3 protein is CASSDIKGNQPQHF. The sequence in DNA is TGTGCCAGCAGCGATATAAAAGGCAATCAGCCCCAGCATTTT.